The T cell receptor (beta chain) described here comes from a study of cytomegalovirus exposure and HLA in healthy donors. Study as a whole: T cells numbering about 179 million yielded 90 million to 140 million unique TCR beta sequences in an earlier analysis. Study-level points and caveats: Prior analysis indicated that the majority of TCR beta V segments exhibited productivity approximately 87% or approximately 30% of the time.

Healthy bone marrow donors made up the donors. PCR primers comprised 60 Vbeta and 13 Jbeta primers. As originally analysed: Later, an analysis found roughly 80 million unique TCR beta chains, and 8.5 million to 14 million of these were shared. Libraries were prepared by immunoSEQ multiplex PCR; TCRdb keeps only in-frame clonotypes and omits some of them. V and J calls and clone size are copied from that table; D and trimming were computed from the DNA. The table has 150,000 to 200,000 clones, approximately 80% seen once; the top ten hold 2.2%. As regards this clone: The antigen remains undetermined.

The sequenced sample was PBMCs. This receptor was identified in a woman aged 25 to 45 in good health and CMV-seronegative.

The CDR3 DNA follows: TGCGCCAGCAGCCCGGGCGGGGCAGGAACAGATACGCAGTATTTT. Translation: CASSPGGAGTDTQYF. This sequence joins TRBV5-1 and TRBJ2-3; tentative D call: TRBD2 (6 bases). The V end was cut by 4 bases, the J end by 3 bases, with 15 bases between. CDR1 is SGHRS, CDR2 YFSETQ, per germline. CDR3 size: 15 residues.